What follows are 17 T cell receptor beta chains derived from one specimen sequenced in a study of T cells in Graves' hyperthyroidism and ophthalmopathy. RNA transcripts gave rise to amplified TCR beta CDR3 regions. HTBI primers drove first-round RT-PCR of the TCR CDR3. Using its own MiXCR run on the multiplex PCR reads, TCRdb lists one record per CDR3 protein. Of roughly 300,000 distinct CDR3 sequences listed, about 14% were seen once; the top ten hold approximately 25%. Material: blood. The receptor set was obtained from a woman aged 30 to 39 with Graves' hyperthyroidism.

This clonotype was detected a few times. The CDR3 reads CATSEKTAFTDTQYF. The CDR3 DNA reads TGTGCCACCAGTGAGAAAACAGCGTTCACAGATACGCAGTATTTT. The chain uses TRBV24-1 and TRBJ2-3; no definite D call. Germline lookup yields CDR1 KGHDR and CDR2 SFDVKD. The CDR3 is 15 amino acids. The V and J ends lost 4 bases and 2 bases respectively, with 12 bases between them.

The chain employs TRBV12-3 or TRBV12-4 and TRBJ1-5; possible D gene TRBD1, 5 bases. The CDR3 runs 15 residues. Trimming removed 5 bases at V and 3 bases at J, with 14 bases between. The CDR3 DNA is TGTGCCAGCAGTCAACTCGGGACCCCCAATCAGCCCCAGCATTTT. It translates to CASSQLGTPNQPQHF.

This clonotype was seen more than once but under ten times. This chain links TRBV4-3 with TRBJ2-3; D gene ambiguous. Per the germline V gene, CDR1 is LGHNA and CDR2 is YSLEER. V was cut by 2 bases and J by 3 bases, with 9 bases left in between. CDR3 length: 14 residues. CDR3 in amino acids: CASSQSAPTDTQYF. The CDR3, as DNA: TGCGCCAGCAGCCAATCCGCGCCAACAGATACGCAGTATTTT.

This clonotype was picked up many times. The rearrangement links TRBV11-2 to TRBJ2-1; TRBD2 aligns across 10 bases. Germline V gene lookup returns CDR1 SGHAT and CDR2 FQNNGV. The CDR3 spans 20 residues. V trimming: 3 bases; J trimming: 0 bases; junction bases outside the gene matches: 14. The CDR3 sequence: CASSFGVWSSGSYSYNEQFF. The CDR3 DNA follows: TGTGCCAGCAGCTTTGGCGTATGGTCTAGCGGGAGCTACTCCTACAATGAGCAGTTCTTC.

This chain links TRBV5-1 with TRBJ2-2; 10 bases line up with TRBD1. The CDR3 is made up of 14 amino acids. The J segment lost 6 bases and the V segment lost 4 bases, leaving 3 bases of the junction unmatched. The V gene's germline CDR1 is SGHRS and CDR2 YFSETQ. The CDR3 reads CASSVTGGAGELFF. The DNA for the CDR3 is TGCGCCAGCAGCGTGACAGGGGGCGCCGGGGAGCTGTTTTTT.

Many counts were recorded for this clonotype. The rearrangement links TRBV7-2 to TRBJ2-1, with 9 bases aligning to TRBD2. V shed 5 bases, J shed 14 bases, and the junction held 7 bases outside the gene matches. There are 12 residues in the CDR3. The germline CDR1 and CDR2 sequences are SGHTA and FQGNSA. CDR3 nucleotide sequence: TGTGCCAGCAGCATCATAGCGGGAGTTAAGTTCTTC. The encoded protein is CASSIIAGVKFF.

The table lists this clonotype with a few counts. The chain is built from TRBV11-2 and TRBJ2-2, with a weak D call TRBD2 (5 bases). The CDR3 length is 15 residues. V dropped 3 bases and J dropped 4 bases, with 12 bases sitting between them. The germline V gene has CDR1 SGHAT and CDR2 FQNNGV. The CDR3 DNA follows: TGTGCCAGCAGCTTCCCTAGCATGGGCACCGGGGAGCTGTTTTTT. Its protein product is CASSFPSMGTGELFF. Full variable domain (rest looked up from reference TRBV11-2 and TRBJ2-2): EAGVAQSPRYKIIEKRQSVAFWCNPISGHATLYWYQQILGQGPKLLIQFQNNGVVDDSQLPKDRFSAERLKGVDSTLKIQPAKLEDSAVYLCASSFPSMGTGELFFGEGSRLTVL.

Only a few counts were recorded for this clonotype. J is TRBJ1-2 and V is TRBV30; tentatively, D is TRBD1 (6 bases). The CDR3 is 11 residues long. Germline V gene lookup returns CDR1 GTSNPN and CDR2 SVGIG (reference sequence). The CDR3 DNA is TGTGCACTGGACAGCGACTATGGCTACACCTTC. As protein: CALDSDYGYTF.

This clonotype was counted only a few times. The chain combines TRBV12-3 or TRBV12-4 with TRBJ1-6; 9 bases agree with TRBD1. V shed 6 bases, J shed 7 bases, and the junction held 4 bases outside the gene matches. The CDR3 runs 14 residues. DNA of the CDR3: TGTGCCAGCAGGCCCGGACAGGGGAATTCACCCCTCCACTTT. It codes for CASRPGQGNSPLHF.

This clonotype was seen at least ten times. The J gene is TRBJ2-7, the V gene TRBV18; unclear D gene. Trimming left V 0 bases short and J 0 bases short, with 3 bases between. Germline assignment: CDR1 KGHSH and CDR2 LQKENI. This CDR3 spans 13 amino acids. The CDR3 region has the DNA TGTGCCAGCTCACCACCCGGCTCCTACGAGCAGTACTTC. Its translation is CASSPPGSYEQYF.

This clonotype was detected ten times or more. The gene calls are TRBV2 and TRBJ2-7; D unclear. The germline gives CDR1 SNHLY, CDR2 FYNNEI. The CDR3 runs 15 residues. Trimming removed 5 bases at V and 3 bases at J, with 17 bases between. DNA of the CDR3: TGTGCCAGCAGTCGATCCGCAGCGATGAGCTACGAGCAGTACTTC. Its protein is CASSRSAAMSYEQYF.

This clonotype was counted at least ten times. The V call is TRBV7-9, the J call TRBJ1-1, with D possibly matching TRBD1 (5 bases). This CDR3 is 12 amino acids long. Per the germline V gene, CDR1 is SEHNR and CDR2 is FQNEAQ (reference sequence). V lost 4 bases, J lost 10 bases, and 13 bases lay in between. The CDR3 nucleotides are TGTGCCAGCAGCTCGGACTCGGGGGTAGCTTTCTTT. Translation gives CASSSDSGVAFF.

In this sample, this clonotype turned up a few times. The rearrangement joins TRBV20-1 to TRBJ1-2, with a tentative D call TRBD1 (6 bases). V was pared by 4 bases and J by 6 bases, with 9 bases between. From germline, CDR1 is DFQATT and CDR2 SNEGSKA (reference sequence). This CDR3 has 11 amino acids. The CDR3 region is CSANRVNGYTF. As DNA, the CDR3 is TGCAGTGCTAACAGGGTAAATGGCTACACCTTC.

The CDR3: CSAQGQGDWELFF. The CDR3 bases are TGCAGCGCCCAGGGACAGGGGGATTGGGAGCTGTTTTTT. The V call is TRBV29-1, the J call TRBJ2-2; 11 bases align to TRBD1. CDR1 and CDR2 (germline): SQVTM, ANQGSEA. CDR3 length equals 13 residues. V was pared by 7 bases and J by 9 bases, with 7 bases of the junction left unmatched.

Note on this clonotype: One end of the junction fails to match germline, which may point to a read error. V is TRBV3-1 and J is TRBJ2-7; 11 nucleotides line up with TRBD1. The V gene's germline CDR1 is LGHDT and CDR2 YNNKEL (reference sequence). The CDR3 consists of 13 residues. CDR3 bases: TGCGCCAGCAGCGCAGGGACAGGGGGCGAGCAGTACTTC. Translating it yields CASSAGTGGEQYF.

This clonotype was recorded a few times. The V gene is TRBV20-1, the J gene TRBJ2-7; D gene ambiguous. Trimming pared 1 base from V and 4 bases from J, leaving 11 bases between. The length of the CDR3 is 13 residues. Germline V gives CDR1 DFQATT, CDR2 SNEGSKA (reference sequence). CDR3 bases: TGCAGTGCTAGAGGGTCGAACGGGTACGAGCAGTACTTC. It encodes CSARGSNGYEQYF.

This rearrangement joins TRBV18 to TRBJ2-1; D is undetermined. V lost 2 bases to trimming and J lost 0 bases, with 17 bases between them. Germline values: CDR1 KGHSH, CDR2 LQKENI. The CDR3 is made up of 18 amino acids. The CDR3 here is CASSPAESAPSSYNEQFF. The CDR3 DNA is TGTGCCAGCTCACCAGCGGAGAGTGCTCCCAGCTCCTACAATGAGCAGTTCTTC.